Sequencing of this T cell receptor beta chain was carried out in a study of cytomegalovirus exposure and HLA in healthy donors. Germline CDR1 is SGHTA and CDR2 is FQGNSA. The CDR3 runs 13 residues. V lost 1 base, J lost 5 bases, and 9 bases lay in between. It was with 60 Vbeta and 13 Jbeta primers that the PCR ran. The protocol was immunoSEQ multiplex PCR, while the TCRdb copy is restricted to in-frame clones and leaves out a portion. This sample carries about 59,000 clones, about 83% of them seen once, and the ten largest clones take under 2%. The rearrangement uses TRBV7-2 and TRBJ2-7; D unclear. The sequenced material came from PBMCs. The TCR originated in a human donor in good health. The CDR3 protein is CASSLVASDEQYF. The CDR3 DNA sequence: TGTGCCAGCAGCTTAGTTGCCAGCGACGAGCAGTACTTC.